The rows below give T cell receptor beta chains drawn from one sample of a study of blood T cell repertoires in COVID-19. Clones were read by immunoSEQ multiplex PCR, and TCRdb kept only the in-frame ones, dropping some. The sample lists a few hundred thousand clones, 85% occurring once. Specimen: peripheral blood. These receptors were obtained from a woman between 18 and 29 years old with acute or convalescent COVID-19. The CDR3 runs from the conserved cysteine through the conserved F or W. The order of the fields is D gene, V gene, clone size, CDR3 length, J gene, CDR3 DNA, CDR3 protein. D genes are given only for firm matches. The size field is filled for only some rows; it gives once, few, many or a size class.

>NA|TRBV15|NA|14|TRBJ2-5
TGTGCCACCAGCAGGACAGATACCCGGGAGACCCAGTACTTC
CATSRTDTRETQYF
>NA|TRBV9|NA|16|TRBJ1-2
TGTGCCAGCAGCGTAGCATGGGGGGGGACACGATATGGCTACACCTTC
CASSVAWGGTRYGYTF
>NA|TRBV19|once|16|TRBJ2-2
TGTGCCAGTAACCCCCGGGACACCCAGGGAACCGGGGAGCTGTTTTTT
CASNPRDTQGTGELFF
>NA|TRBV27|NA|17|TRBJ1-1
TGTGCCAGCAGTTTGTCCCCGATGATTCGAGGAGGCACTGAAGCTTTCTTT
CASSLSPMIRGGTEAFF
>NA|TRBV30|NA|18|TRBJ1-3
TGTGCCTGGAGTGTAAGGTCCGCGCGGGGGGCCCATGGAAACACCATATATTTT
CAWSVRSARGAHGNTIYF
>TRBD1|TRBV11-2|NA|18|TRBJ2-6
TGTGCCAGCAGCATCTCATACGGGACAGAGGCTGGGGCCAACGTCCTGACTTTC
CASSISYGTEAGANVLTF
>TRBD1|TRBV5-1|NA|15|TRBJ1-4
TGCGCCAGCACTTTGGGGACAGCAACTAATGAAAAACTGTTTTTT
CASTLGTATNEKLFF
>NA|TRBV2|NA|11|TRBJ2-7
TGTGCCAGCAGCGTTAACTACGAGCAGTACTTC
CASSVNYEQYF
>NA|TRBV27|NA|13|TRBJ2-2
TGTGCCAGCAAACAGGGGAACACCGGGGAGCTGTTTTTT
CASKQGNTGELFF
>NA|TRBV3-1/TRBV3-2|NA|16|TRBJ2-7
TGTGCCAGCAGCCAACCCCTGGGAGGGGCCACAGGGGAGCAGTACTTC
CASSQPLGGATGEQYF
>NA|TRBV5-5|NA|13|TRBJ1-1
TGTGCCAGCAGCCCAGGGGCCTCCACTGAAGCTTTCTTT
CASSPGASTEAFF
>TRBD1|TRBV7-9|NA|14|TRBJ2-7
TGTGCCAGCAGCTCGGGACAGGACTCCTACGAGCAGTACTTC
CASSSGQDSYEQYF
>TRBD1|TRBV18|NA|15|TRBJ2-6
TGTGCCAGCTCAACGCTGACAGGGGAGTCCAACGTCCTGACTTTC
CASSTLTGESNVLTF
>NA|TRBV5-8|once|15|TRBJ1-5
TGTGCCAGCAGCTTGCGGCAGGCGGGGGGTCAGCCCCAGCATTTT
CASSLRQAGGQPQHF
>TRBD1|TRBV7-2|once|14|TRBJ1-2
TGTGCCAGCAGCGCCGGACAGGGAGAAGAGGGCTACACCTTC
CASSAGQGEEGYTF
>NA|TRBV3-1/TRBV3-2|NA|14|TRBJ1-5
TGTGCCAGCAGCCAAGCCCAGGGAGGATCGCCCCAGCATTTT
CASSQAQGGSPQHF
>NA|TRBV6-5|NA|16|TRBJ1-1
TGTGCCAGCAGTTACAGTCAGGGGCGGGTGGAGACTGAAGCTTTCTTT
CASSYSQGRVETEAFF
>NA|TRBV5-4|once|14|TRBJ1-2
TGTGCCAGCAGCTTGGGCAAGGGGTACTATGGCTACACCTTC
CASSLGKGYYGYTF
>TRBD2|TRBV19|NA|15|TRBJ2-1
TGTGCCAGTAGTATTAGGCTAGCGGGACTAAATGAGCAGTTCTTC
CASSIRLAGLNEQFF
>NA|TRBV14|NA|17|TRBJ2-6
TGTGCCAGCAGCCAAGTGATGACAGTCTCTGGGGCCAACGTCCTGACTTTC
CASSQVMTVSGANVLTF
>TRBD1|TRBV15|NA|16|TRBJ1-2
TGTGCCACCAGCAGATCAAGGACAGGGGGCGACTATGGCTACACCTTC
CATSRSRTGGDYGYTF
>NA|TRBV21-1|NA|17|TRBJ2-6
NA
CASSKVGQGIGANVLTF
>NA|TRBV7-3|few|15|TRBJ2-7
TGTGCCAGCAGCTTACGGAGCGGCCCCTCTGTCGAGCAGTACTTC
CASSLRSGPSVEQYF
>TRBD1|TRBV28|few|15|TRBJ1-5
TGTGCCAGCAGCATACGACAGGGATCAAATCAGCCCCAGCATTTT
CASSIRQGSNQPQHF
>NA|TRBV6-1|once|13|TRBJ2-5
TGTGCCAGCAGTGAGCTAGGCCAAGAGACCCAGTACTTC
CASSELGQETQYF
>TRBD2|TRBV5-8|NA|15|TRBJ2-1
TGTGCCAGCAGCCTGGGGCTAGCGGATGTGAATGAGCAGTTCTTC
CASSLGLADVNEQFF